The 4 T cell receptor beta chains in this list originate from one sample, sequenced in a study of tumor and adjacent non-tumor tissue in lung cancer. RNA was extracted from bulk tissue without any cell sorting. Distant lung tissue was collected more than 3 cm away from the tumor edge. The library came from three nested PCR rounds adapted from ARM-PCR protocols. TCRdb ran MiXCR on the multiplex PCR reads and lists one entry per CDR3 protein. In the table there are around 100,000 distinct CDR3 sequences, about 60% of which are singletons. Sequencing was done on a sample of distant non-tumor lung tissue. These receptors were collected from a man under 40 with non-small cell lung cancer.

Worth noting for this clonotype: An end of the junction does not agree with germline; a read error may underlie this. The chain recombines TRBV11-2 with TRBJ2-2, with D possibly matching TRBD2 (6 bases). CDR3 length equals 14 residues. Germline V CDR1 and CDR2: SGHAT, FQNNGV. The CDR3 DNA reads as TGTGCCAGCGGCTTAAGACTAGTTCCCGTGGAGCTGTTTTTT. As protein: CASGLRLVPVELFF.

V and J are TRBV11-2 and TRBJ2-7, with a possible D match to TRBD1 (5 bases). The CDR3 covers 13 residues. V lost 9 bases and J lost 8, with 20 bases in between. The germline V gene encodes CDR1 SGHAT and CDR2 FQNNGV. This CDR3 reads CARSPLFWGKQYF. The CDR3 coding sequence is TGTGCCAGAAGCCCACTGTTTTGGGGCAAGCAGTACTTC.

Only a few counts were recorded for this clonotype. The CDR3 is CAISTDRPRETQYF. CDR3 DNA: TGTGCCATCAGTACGGACAGGCCCCGCGAGACCCAGTACTTC. This chain links TRBV10-3 with TRBJ2-5; 7 nucleotides agree with TRBD1. Germline trimming cut 5 bases from V and 5 bases from J; bases unmatched to any gene: 8. Germline V gene sequence: CDR1 ENHRY, CDR2 SYGVKD. This CDR3 spans 14 amino acids.

In its sample, this clonotype was seen a few times. V is TRBV2 and J is TRBJ2-3; a possible D gene is TRBD2 (6 bases). Trimming pared 10 bases from V and 5 bases from J, leaving 19 bases between. The length of the CDR3 is 14 residues. CDR1 is SNHLY and CDR2 is FYNNEI in the germline V gene. The CDR3 protein is CATQAGGKEDTQYF. The DNA of the CDR3 is TGTGCCACACAGGCAGGCGGGAAGGAAGATACGCAGTATTTT.